These T cell receptor beta chains were read from a single sample in a study of T cell repertoires in cytomegalovirus infection. TCRdb re-derived calls from the reads in MiXCR, one entry per CDR3 protein. The table lists some 700,000 distinct CDR3 sequences, 35% to 45% of them singletons. Material for sequencing was PBMCs. Every receptor here comes from a human donor in good health (CMV status not recorded). Some clones in this sample may be carry-over from other donors' samples. The CDR3 runs from the conserved cysteine through the conserved F or W. Each record gives: CDR3 protein, J gene, V gene.

CASSQRERGTDTQYF TRBJ2-3 TRBV7-2
CAGGENTEAFF TRBJ1-1 TRBV6-1
CASSLQRQLRTNEKLFF TRBJ1-4 TRBV12-3/TRBV12-4
CARETDAYNEKLFF TRBJ1-4 TRBV19
CASSLQVRETQYF TRBJ2-5 TRBV7-9
CASSDVSGPPGNTIYF TRBJ1-3 TRBV6-1
CASNPWYGNTEAFF TRBJ1-1 TRBV5-5
CASSQEGDYTF TRBJ1-2 TRBV3-1
CASSGGSPGSPLHF TRBJ1-6 TRBV9
CASSRDRVNTEAFF TRBJ1-1 TRBV7-6
CASGLQGTEAFF TRBJ1-1 TRBV12-5
CASRTTSEAFF TRBJ1-1 TRBV7-9
CSVEERSGSDEQYF TRBJ2-7 TRBV29-1
CASSRGAGGEETQYF TRBJ2-5 TRBV4-1
CASSLDYESEQFF TRBJ2-1 TRBV7-2
CASSSIPTRASYNEQFF TRBJ2-1 TRBV12-3/TRBV12-4
CASSALAGGTDTQYF TRBJ2-3 TRBV4-1
CASSQEWGGGNTGELFF TRBJ2-2 TRBV4-3
CASSLAPTFTGANSPLHF TRBJ1-6 TRBV7-9
CASTLGDPTGELFF TRBJ2-2 TRBV12-3/TRBV12-4
CASRVIGTGAYEQYF TRBJ2-7 TRBV28
CASQPPSGRARADTQYF TRBJ2-3 TRBV18
CASSPGTGMGTEAFF TRBJ1-1 TRBV7-3
CASGYLSGVAGTGELFF TRBJ2-2 TRBV6-5
CASSLASTQHSYEQYF TRBJ2-7 TRBV7-6
CASSLPGLAGASYEQYF TRBJ2-7 TRBV5-1
CASSLEAQREQYF TRBJ2-7 TRBV7-9
CASSLFTGPGSSYNEQFF TRBJ2-1 TRBV6-6
CSASTSTGYNEQFF TRBJ2-1 TRBV20-1